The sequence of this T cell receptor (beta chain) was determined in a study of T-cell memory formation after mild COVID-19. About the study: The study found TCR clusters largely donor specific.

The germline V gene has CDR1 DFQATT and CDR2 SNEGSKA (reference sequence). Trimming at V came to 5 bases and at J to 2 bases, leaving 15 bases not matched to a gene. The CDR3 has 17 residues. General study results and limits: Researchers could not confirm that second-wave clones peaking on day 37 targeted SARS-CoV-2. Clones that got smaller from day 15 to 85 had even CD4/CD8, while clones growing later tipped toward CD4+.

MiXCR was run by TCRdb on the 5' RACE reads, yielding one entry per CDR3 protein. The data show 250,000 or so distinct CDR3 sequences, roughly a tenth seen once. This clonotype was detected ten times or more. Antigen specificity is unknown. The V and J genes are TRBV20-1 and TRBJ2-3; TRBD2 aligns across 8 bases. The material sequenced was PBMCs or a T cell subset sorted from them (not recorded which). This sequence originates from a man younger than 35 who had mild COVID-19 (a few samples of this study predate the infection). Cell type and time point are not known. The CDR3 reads CSAPSLGERGTTDTQYF. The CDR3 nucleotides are TGCAGTGCTCCGAGCTTGGGGGAGCGGGGGACCACAGATACGCAGTATTTT.